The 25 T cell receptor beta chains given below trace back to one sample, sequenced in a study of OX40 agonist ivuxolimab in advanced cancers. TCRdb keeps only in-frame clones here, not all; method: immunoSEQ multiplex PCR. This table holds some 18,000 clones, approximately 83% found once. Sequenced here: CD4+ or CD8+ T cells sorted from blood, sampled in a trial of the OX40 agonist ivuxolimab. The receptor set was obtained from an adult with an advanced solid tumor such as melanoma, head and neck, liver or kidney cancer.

CDR3 residues: CASSLSAGGDGYTF. The CDR3, as DNA: TGTGCCAGCAGTTTATCTGCAGGGGGCGATGGCTACACCTTC. The V and J genes are TRBV27 and TRBJ1-2; 8 bases map to TRBD1. The CDR3 length is 14 residues. After removal of 0 bases from V and 6 bases from J, the junction contained 3 bases not matched to a gene. From germline, CDR1 is MNHEY and CDR2 SMNVEV (reference sequence).

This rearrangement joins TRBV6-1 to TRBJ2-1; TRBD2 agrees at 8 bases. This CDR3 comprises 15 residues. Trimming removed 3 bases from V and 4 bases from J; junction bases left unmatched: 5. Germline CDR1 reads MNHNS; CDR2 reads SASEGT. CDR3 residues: CASSDGGGPYNEQFF. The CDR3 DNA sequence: TGTGCCAGCAGTGATGGCGGGGGGCCTTACAATGAGCAGTTCTTC.

Here the CDR3 DNA reads TGTGCCAGCAGTGAAATAGGGGGCGCGTTTGAAAAACTGTTTTTT. Amino acid sequence: CASSEIGGAFEKLFF. V gene TRBV6-1 combines with J gene TRBJ1-4, with 7 bases matching TRBD1. Germline V CDR1 and CDR2: MNHNS, SASEGT. With V trimmed by 2 bases and J by 7 bases, 7 bases remained unmatched. CDR3 length equals 15 residues.

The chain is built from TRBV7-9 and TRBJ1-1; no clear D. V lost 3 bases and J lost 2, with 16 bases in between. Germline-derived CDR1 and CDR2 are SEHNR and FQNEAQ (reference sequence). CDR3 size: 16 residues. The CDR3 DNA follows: TGTGCCAGCAGCTTGTACAGCCCTCCATTCAACACTGAAGCTTTCTTT. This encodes CASSLYSPPFNTEAFF.

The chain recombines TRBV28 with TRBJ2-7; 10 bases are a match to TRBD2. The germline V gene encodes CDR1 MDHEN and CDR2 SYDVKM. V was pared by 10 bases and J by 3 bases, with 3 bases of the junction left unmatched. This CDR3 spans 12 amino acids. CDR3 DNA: TGTGCCACCAGGACTAGCGGCTACGAGCAGTACTTC. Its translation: CATRTSGYEQYF.

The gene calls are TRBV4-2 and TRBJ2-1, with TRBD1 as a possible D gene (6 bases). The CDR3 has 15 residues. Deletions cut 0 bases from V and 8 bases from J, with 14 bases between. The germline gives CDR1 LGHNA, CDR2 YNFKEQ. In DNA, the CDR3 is TGTGCCAGCAGCCAAGAATGGGGGACATATGATGAGCAGTTCTTC. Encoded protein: CASSQEWGTYDEQFF.

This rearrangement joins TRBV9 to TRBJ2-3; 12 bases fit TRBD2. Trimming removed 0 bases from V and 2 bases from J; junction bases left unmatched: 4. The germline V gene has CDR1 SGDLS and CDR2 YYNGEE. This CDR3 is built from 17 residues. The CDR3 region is CASSVEGLAGITDTQYF. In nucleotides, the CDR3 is TGTGCCAGCAGCGTAGAAGGACTAGCGGGAATCACAGATACGCAGTATTTT.

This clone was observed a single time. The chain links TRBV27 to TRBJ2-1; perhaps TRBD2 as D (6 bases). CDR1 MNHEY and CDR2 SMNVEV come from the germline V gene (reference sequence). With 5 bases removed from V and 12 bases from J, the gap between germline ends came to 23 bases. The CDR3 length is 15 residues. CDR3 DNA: TGTGCCAGCAGTCGCCGGGACTGGGCTGATGGGAGGCAGTTCTTC. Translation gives CASSRRDWADGRQFF.

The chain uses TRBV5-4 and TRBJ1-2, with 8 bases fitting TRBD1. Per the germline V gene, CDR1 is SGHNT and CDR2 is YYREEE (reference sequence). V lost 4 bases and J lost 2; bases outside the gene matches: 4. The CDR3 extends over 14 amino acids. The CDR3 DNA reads TGTGCCAGCAGCGCACAGGGGGTCAACTATGGCTACACCTTC. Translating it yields CASSAQGVNYGYTF.

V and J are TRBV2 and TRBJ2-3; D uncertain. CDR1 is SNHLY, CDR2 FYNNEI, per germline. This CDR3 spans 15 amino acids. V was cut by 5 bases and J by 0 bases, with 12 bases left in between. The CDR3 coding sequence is TGTGCCAGCAGTCCCTTCAGCGATAGCACAGATACGCAGTATTTT. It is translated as CASSPFSDSTDTQYF.

The CDR3 nucleotides read TGTGCCAGCAGTTACCGACAGGGGGCGCGTGGCTACACCTTC. It yields the protein CASSYRQGARGYTF. V usage is TRBV6-5 and J usage is TRBJ1-2; 10 nucleotides align to TRBD1. Losses at the gene ends were 2 bases for V and 7 bases for J; bases not matched to a gene: 4. Germline V gives CDR1 MNHEY, CDR2 SVGAGI. This CDR3 contains 14 residues.

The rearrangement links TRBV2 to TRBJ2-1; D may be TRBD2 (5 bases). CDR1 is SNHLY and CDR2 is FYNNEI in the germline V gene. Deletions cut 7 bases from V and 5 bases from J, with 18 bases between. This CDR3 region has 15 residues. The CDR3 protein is CASTPGSAGHNEQFF. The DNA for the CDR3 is TGTGCCAGCACCCCGGGTTCGGCGGGCCACAATGAGCAGTTCTTC.

The CDR3 region has the DNA TGTGCCAGCAGATGGACTAGGGCAGATACGCAGTATTTT. Its translation is CASRWTRADTQYF. The chain uses TRBV27 and TRBJ2-3; 7 nucleotides match TRBD2. There are 13 residues in the CDR3. V trimming: 6 bases; J trimming: 4 bases; junction bases outside the gene matches: 4. Germline V gives CDR1 MNHEY, CDR2 SMNVEV (reference sequence).

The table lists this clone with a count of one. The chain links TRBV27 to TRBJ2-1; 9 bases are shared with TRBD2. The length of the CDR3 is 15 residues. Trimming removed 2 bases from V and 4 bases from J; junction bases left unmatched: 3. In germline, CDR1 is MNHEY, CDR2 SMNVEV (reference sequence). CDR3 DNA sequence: TGTGCCAGCAGTTTAACGACTAGCGGTTACAATGAGCAGTTCTTC. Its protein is CASSLTTSGYNEQFF.

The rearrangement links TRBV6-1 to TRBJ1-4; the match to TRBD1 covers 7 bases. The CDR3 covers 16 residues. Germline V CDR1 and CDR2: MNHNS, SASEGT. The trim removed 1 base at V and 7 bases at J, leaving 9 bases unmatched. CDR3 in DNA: TGTGCCAGCAGTGAAGGGGGAGGGGGCGGCGGTGAAAAACTGTTTTTT. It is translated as CASSEGGGGGGEKLFF.

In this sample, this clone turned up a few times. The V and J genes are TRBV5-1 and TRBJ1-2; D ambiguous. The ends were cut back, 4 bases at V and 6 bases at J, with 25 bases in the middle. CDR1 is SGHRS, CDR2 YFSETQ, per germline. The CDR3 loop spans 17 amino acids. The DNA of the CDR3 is TGCGCCAGCAGCGTCCGCCCAAGGACGGCCTCGGTGGATGGCTACACCTTC. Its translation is CASSVRPRTASVDGYTF.

Written as DNA, the CDR3 is TGTGCCAGCAGCCTCACGACAGGGGGTTACAATGAGCAGTTCTTC. Its protein product is CASSLTTGGYNEQFF. The chain joins TRBV7-6 to TRBJ2-1, with TRBD1 matching 9 bases. The V gene's germline CDR1 is SGHVS and CDR2 FNYEAQ. This CDR3 is 15 amino acids long. V shed 5 bases, J shed 4 bases, and the junction held 6 bases outside the gene matches.

The CDR3 loop reads CASSIGASGGAPETQYF. The CDR3, as DNA: TGTGCCAGTAGTATTGGGGCTAGCGGGGGGGCCCCAGAGACCCAGTACTTC. The chain carries TRBV19 and TRBJ2-5; 12 bases map to TRBD2. Germline V lookup: CDR1 LNHDA, CDR2 SQIVND (reference sequence). This CDR3 contains 17 residues. V dropped 3 bases and J dropped 4; count of bases not matched to a gene: 9.

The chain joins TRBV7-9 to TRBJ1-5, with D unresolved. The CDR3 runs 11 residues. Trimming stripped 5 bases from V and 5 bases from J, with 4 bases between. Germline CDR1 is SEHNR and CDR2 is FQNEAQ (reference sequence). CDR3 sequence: CASSPHQPQHF. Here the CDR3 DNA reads TGTGCCAGCAGCCCGCATCAGCCCCAGCATTTT.

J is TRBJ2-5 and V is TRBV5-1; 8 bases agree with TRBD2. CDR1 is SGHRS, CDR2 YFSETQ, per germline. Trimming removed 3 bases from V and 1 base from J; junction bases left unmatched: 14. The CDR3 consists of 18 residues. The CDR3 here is CASSSPLVSGGSQETQYF. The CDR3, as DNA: TGCGCCAGCAGCTCGCCCTTAGTGAGCGGGGGTAGCCAAGAGACCCAGTACTTC.

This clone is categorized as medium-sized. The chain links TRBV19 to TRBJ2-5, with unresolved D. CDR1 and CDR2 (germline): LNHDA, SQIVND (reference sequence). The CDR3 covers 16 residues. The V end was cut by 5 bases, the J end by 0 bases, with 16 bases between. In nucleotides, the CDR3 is TGTGCCAGTAGTCCCTGGCAGGCCGCTGACCAAGAGACCCAGTACTTC. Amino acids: CASSPWQAADQETQYF.

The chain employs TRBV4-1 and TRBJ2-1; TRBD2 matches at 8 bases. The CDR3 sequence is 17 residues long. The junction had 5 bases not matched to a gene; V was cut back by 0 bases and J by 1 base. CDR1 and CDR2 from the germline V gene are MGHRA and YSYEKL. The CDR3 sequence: CASSQEDLAGSYNEQFF. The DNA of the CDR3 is TGCGCCAGCAGCCAAGAAGACTTAGCGGGGTCCTACAATGAGCAGTTCTTC.

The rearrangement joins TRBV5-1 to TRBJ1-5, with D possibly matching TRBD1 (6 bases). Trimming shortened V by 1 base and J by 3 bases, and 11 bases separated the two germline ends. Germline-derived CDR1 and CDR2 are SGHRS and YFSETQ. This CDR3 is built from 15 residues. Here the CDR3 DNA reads TGCGCCAGCAGCTTGACAGGACAGATCAATCAGCCCCAGCATTTT. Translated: CASSLTGQINQPQHF. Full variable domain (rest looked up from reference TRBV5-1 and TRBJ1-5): KAGVTQTPRYLIKTRGQQVTLSCSPISGHRSVSWYQQTPGQGLQFLFEYFSETQRNKGNFPGRFSGRQFSNSRSEMNVSTLELGDSALYLCASSLTGQINQPQHFGDGTRLSIL.

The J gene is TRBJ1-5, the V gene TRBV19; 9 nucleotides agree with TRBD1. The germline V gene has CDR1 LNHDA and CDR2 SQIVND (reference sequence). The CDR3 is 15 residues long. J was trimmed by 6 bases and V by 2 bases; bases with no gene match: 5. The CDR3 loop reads CASSITGGWGQPQHF. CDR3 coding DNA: TGTGCCAGTAGTATAACAGGGGGCTGGGGTCAGCCCCAGCATTTT.

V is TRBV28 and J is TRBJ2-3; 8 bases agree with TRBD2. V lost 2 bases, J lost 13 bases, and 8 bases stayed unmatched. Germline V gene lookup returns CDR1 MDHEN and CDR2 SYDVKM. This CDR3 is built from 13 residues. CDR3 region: CASSLTGTSPKYF. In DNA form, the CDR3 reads TGTGCCAGCAGTTTAACCGGGACTAGTCCCAAGTATTTT. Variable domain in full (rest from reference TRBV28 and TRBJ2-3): DVKVTQSSRYLVKRTGEKVFLECVQDMDHENMFWYRQDPGLGLRLIYFSYDVKMKEKGDIPEGYSVSREKKERFSLILESASTNQTSMYLCASSLTGTSPKYFGPGTRLTVL.